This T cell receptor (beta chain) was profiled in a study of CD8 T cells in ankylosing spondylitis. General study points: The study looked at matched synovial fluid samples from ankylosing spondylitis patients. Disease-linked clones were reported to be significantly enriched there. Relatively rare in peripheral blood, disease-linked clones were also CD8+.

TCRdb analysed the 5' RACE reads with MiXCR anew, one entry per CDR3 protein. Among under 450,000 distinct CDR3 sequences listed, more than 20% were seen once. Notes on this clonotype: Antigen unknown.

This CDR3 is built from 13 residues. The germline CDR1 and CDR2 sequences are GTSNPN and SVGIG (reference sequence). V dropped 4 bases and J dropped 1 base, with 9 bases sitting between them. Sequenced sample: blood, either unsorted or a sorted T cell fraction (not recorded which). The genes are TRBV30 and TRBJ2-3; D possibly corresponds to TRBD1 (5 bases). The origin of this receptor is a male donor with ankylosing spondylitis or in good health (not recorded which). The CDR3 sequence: CAWNRLRTDTQYF. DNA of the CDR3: TGTGCCTGGAACAGGCTGCGCACAGATACGCAGTATTTT.